This TCR beta chain was found in a study of graft-versus-host responses after intestinal transplantation. At the level of the study: Each transplant was multivisceral, liver-intestinal, or isolated intestinal. After anti-thymocyte globulin induction, recipients took tacrolimus and steroids for around three years.

Clones were read by immunoSEQ multiplex PCR, and TCRdb kept only the in-frame ones, dropping some. The data contain 90,000 to 130,000 clones, roughly 92% of them singletons. In regard to this clone: The antigen remains unidentified.

CDR1 LNHNV and CDR2 YYDKDF come from the germline V gene (reference sequence). The CDR3 consists of 16 residues. The germline V and J ends were trimmed by 0 bases and 6 bases, with 15 bases remaining between them. Study results and caveats: Some GvH clones were seen earlier in gut or blood, suggesting intestinal origin.

The TCR comes from a human donor who was the organ donor for an intestinal transplant. V is TRBV15 and J is TRBJ2-1; D remains unclear. Sequencing used unstimulated CD4+ T cells sorted from spleen or lymph node cells, obtained before transplant. The CDR3 sequence is CATSRDRGFTVNEQFF. For the CDR3, the DNA is TGTGCCACCAGCAGAGATCGAGGATTTACGGTCAATGAGCAGTTCTTC.